The 5 T cell receptor beta chains listed next were all sequenced from one sample in a study of response to subunit inactivated influenza vaccine. One entry per CDR3 protein, called by TCRdb with MiXCR from the RT-PCR reads. This sample has approximately 500,000 distinct CDR3 sequences; 12% to 15% occur once, and the top ten carry 11%. The sequencing here drew on PBMCs from blood, taken about 12 days after vaccination. Receptors were obtained from a man aged 50 to 60 who received an inactivated influenza vaccine.

The table lists this clonotype with many counts. The rearrangement uses TRBV5-5 and TRBJ2-7, with D hard to call. V was cut by 3 bases and J by 3 bases, with 13 bases left in between. CDR1 and CDR2 from the germline V gene are SGHKS and YYEKEE (reference sequence). The CDR3 spans 14 residues. The DNA for the CDR3 is TGTGCCAGCAGCTGGTTGGTCCTCGGCTACGAGCAGTACTTC. Translating gives CASSWLVLGYEQYF.

The chain couples TRBV7-2 to TRBJ2-1; 11 bases line up with TRBD2. This CDR3 has 16 amino acids. V was clipped by 1 base and J by 6 bases; unmatched bases: 5. Germline CDR1 reads SGHTA; CDR2 reads FQGNSA. Here the CDR3 reads CASSLELAGAGNEQFF. As DNA, the CDR3 is TGTGCCAGCAGCTTAGAACTAGCGGGAGCCGGCAATGAGCAGTTCTTC.

The CDR3, as DNA: TGTGCCAGCAGTTCGCAGGTGGGGAATCAGCCCCAGCATTTT. Protein: CASSSQVGNQPQHF. The V gene is TRBV6-2 or TRBV6-3, the J gene TRBJ1-5; D remains ambiguous. The CDR3 length is 14 residues. V was pared by 4 bases and J by 4 bases, with 11 bases between. Germline V gene lookup returns CDR1 MNHEY and CDR2 SVGEGT.

This clonotype has more than one count but fewer than ten. The rearrangement joins TRBV7-8 to TRBJ2-2; D ambiguous. Germline lookup yields CDR1 SGHVS and CDR2 FQNEAQ. The ends were cut back, 3 bases at V and 6 bases at J, with 8 bases in the middle. This CDR3 has 13 residues. CDR3 nucleotides: TGTGCCAGCAGCTTTACAGCTCCCGGGGAGCTGTTTTTT. Its protein is CASSFTAPGELFF. Supplemented by reference TRBV7-8 and TRBJ2-2, the full variable domain reads GAGVSQSPRYKVAKRGQDVALRCDPISGHVSLFWYQQALGQGPEFLTYFQNEAQLDKSGLPSDRFFAERPEGSVSTLKIQRTQQEDSAVYLCASSFTAPGELFFGEGSRLTVL.

V usage is TRBV7-8 and J usage is TRBJ1-5; no reliable D call. The CDR3 runs to 15 residues. V was trimmed by 3 bases and J by 0 bases, leaving 9 bases between them. Germline V gene data show CDR1 as SGHVS and CDR2 as FQNEAQ. CDR3 in DNA: TGTGCCAGCAGCTTGTTAGTATATAGCAATCAGCCCCAGCATTTT. It codes for CASSLLVYSNQPQHF.